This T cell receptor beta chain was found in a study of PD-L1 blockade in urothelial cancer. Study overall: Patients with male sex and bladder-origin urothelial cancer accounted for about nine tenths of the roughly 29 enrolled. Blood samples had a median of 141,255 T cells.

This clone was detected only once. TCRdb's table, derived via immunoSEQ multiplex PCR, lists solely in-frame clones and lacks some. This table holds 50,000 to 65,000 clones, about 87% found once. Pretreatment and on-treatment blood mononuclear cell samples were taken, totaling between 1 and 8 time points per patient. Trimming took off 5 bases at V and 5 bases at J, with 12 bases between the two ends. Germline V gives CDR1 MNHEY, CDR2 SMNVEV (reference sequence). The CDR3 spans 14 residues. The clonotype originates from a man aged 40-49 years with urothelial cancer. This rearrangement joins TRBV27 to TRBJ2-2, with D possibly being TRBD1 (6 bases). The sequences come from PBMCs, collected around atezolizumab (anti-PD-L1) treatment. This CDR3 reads CASSMGHRTGELFF. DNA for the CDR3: TGTGCCAGCAGTATGGGACATCGAACCGGGGAGCTGTTTTTT.